Listed here are 10 T cell receptor beta chains from one sample, sequenced in a study of blood T cell repertoires in COVID-19. Profiling relied on immunoSEQ multiplex PCR, and the TCRdb table lists in-frame clones only, not all of them. The data show 120,000 to 150,000 clones, 80% to 90% seen once. Specimen: peripheral blood. The receptors stem from a woman aged 50 to 60 with acute or convalescent COVID-19.

The chain couples TRBV27 to TRBJ2-7; 7 bases align to TRBD1. Per the germline V gene, CDR1 is MNHEY and CDR2 is SMNVEV (reference sequence). The trim removed 8 bases at V and 4 bases at J, leaving 17 bases unmatched. The CDR3 is 16 amino acids. The CDR3 sequence is CASSPSGGFGVYEQYF. In DNA, the CDR3 is TGTGCCAGCTCCCCGTCAGGGGGTTTCGGGGTTTACGAGCAGTACTTC.

This rearrangement joins TRBV2 to TRBJ1-1, with D maybe TRBD1 (6 bases). CDR1 is SNHLY, CDR2 FYNNEI, per germline. CDR3 length: 14 amino acids. V was pared by 8 bases and J by 3 bases, with 16 bases between. CDR3 region: CASRVEGGDTEAFF. CDR3 DNA sequence: TGTGCCAGCCGGGTGGAGGGGGGGGACACTGAAGCTTTCTTT.

The chain couples TRBV12-3 or TRBV12-4 to TRBJ2-1, with D unclear. CDR3 length: 12 residues. Deletions cut 4 bases from V and 14 bases from J, with 15 bases between. The CDR3 DNA sequence: TGTGCCAGCAGTTCCCAGACTCGCTGGGAGTTCTTC. It is translated as CASSSQTRWEFF.

The chain uses TRBV9 and TRBJ2-1; D gene uncertain. The CDR3 has 12 residues. V was pared by 3 bases and J by 7 bases, with 8 bases between. The germline V gene has CDR1 SGDLS and CDR2 YYNGEE. CDR3 region: CASSALENEQFF. As DNA, the CDR3 is TGTGCCAGCAGCGCCCTTGAGAATGAGCAGTTCTTC.

The chain carries TRBV6-5 and TRBJ1-5; maybe TRBD1 (6 bases). The CDR3 has 15 residues. Germline loops: CDR1 MNHEY, CDR2 SVGAGI. V lost 2 bases, J lost 5 bases, and 13 bases lay in between. CDR3 nucleotide sequence: TGTGCCAGCAGTTACCCCACACAGGGCCATCAGCCCCAGCATTTT. Translating it yields CASSYPTQGHQPQHF.

The V and J genes are TRBV19 and TRBJ2-3, with 9 nucleotides matching TRBD1. Germline V gives CDR1 LNHDA, CDR2 SQIVND (reference sequence). The V segment lost 6 bases and the J segment 4 bases; nucleotides outside the gene matches: 8. The CDR3 length is 15 residues. In nucleotides, the CDR3 is TGTGCCAGTAGCCACACGGGACAGGGCGCAGATACGCAGTATTTT. This translates into CASSHTGQGADTQYF.

This chain links TRBV11-2 with TRBJ1-3, with 7 bases lining up with TRBD1. Germline CDR1 and CDR2: SGHAT and FQNNGV. This CDR3 contains 15 residues. V lost 5 bases, J lost 4 bases, and 8 bases stayed unmatched. The DNA for the CDR3 is TGTGCCAGCAGCGCGGGACAGAGCGCAGGAAACACCATATATTTT. It specifies CASSAGQSAGNTIYF.

This sequence joins TRBV6-5 and TRBJ1-2, with 8 nucleotides matching TRBD1. This CDR3 is 14 amino acids long. The ends lost 6 bases at V and 4 bases at J; junction bases unmatched: 7. Germline V gene sequence: CDR1 MNHEY, CDR2 SVGAGI. CDR3 sequence: CASRRPDRAYGYTF. DNA of the CDR3: TGTGCCAGCAGGCGACCGGACAGGGCCTATGGCTACACCTTC.

The gene calls are TRBV5-6 and TRBJ2-5; TRBD1 aligns across 12 bases. The CDR3 totals 16 residues. V gave up 0 bases and J gave up 5 bases; unmatched junction bases: 5. Germline CDR1 reads SGHDT; CDR2 reads YYEEEE. CDR3 DNA: TGTGCCAGCAGCTTGGCCGGGACAGGGGGCCTGGAGACCCAGTACTTC. Encoded protein: CASSLAGTGGLETQYF.

This rearrangement joins TRBV6-5 to TRBJ1-1; TRBD1 matches at 12 bases. In germline, CDR1 is MNHEY, CDR2 SVGAGI. Trimming removed 7 bases from V and 5 bases from J; junction bases left unmatched: 8. The CDR3 contains 15 residues. The CDR3 sequence: CASTGTGGAGTEAFF. DNA for the CDR3: TGTGCCAGCACAGGGACAGGGGGCGCGGGGACTGAAGCTTTCTTT.